This T cell receptor (beta chain) is from a study of immune evolution from preneoplasia to lung adenocarcinoma. V lost 1 base, J lost 2 bases, and 13 bases stayed unmatched. The CDR3 sequence is 21 residues long. The germline V gene encodes CDR1 LNHNV and CDR2 YYDKDF (reference sequence). Here immunoSEQ multiplex PCR was the method, and the copy in TCRdb shows in-frame clones only, minus some. The sample has 9,500 to 15,000 clones; 70% to 90% are singletons. Two lung cancer pathologists independently confirmed each histologic diagnosis. The study's findings and limits: Compared with EGFR-mutant or double wild-type lesions, KRAS-mutant nodules were more clonal.

Details on this clone: Its target is unknown.

The clonotype comes from a person aged 45 to 69 with lung adenocarcinoma. The sample consisted of FFPE tissue from an adenomatous hyperplasia lung lesion. The subset was: atypical adenomatous hyperplasia (AAH), lung preneoplasia. The V call is TRBV15, the J call TRBJ2-2; 13 bases align to TRBD2. CDR3 nucleotides: TGTGCCACCAGCAGAGTCCCCTGGACTAGCGGGAGAAGAGGAAACACCGGGGAGCTGTTTTTT. This codes for CATSRVPWTSGRRGNTGELFF.